This is a list of T cell receptor beta chains from one sample in a study of OX40 agonist ivuxolimab in advanced cancers. TCRdb's table, derived via immunoSEQ multiplex PCR, lists solely in-frame clones and lacks some. The sample contains over 50,000 clones, 75% to 90% of which appear only once. Sequences were derived from CD4+ or CD8+ T cells sorted from blood, sampled in a trial of the OX40 agonist ivuxolimab. These receptors were obtained from an adult with an advanced solid tumor such as melanoma, head and neck, liver or kidney cancer. The CDR3 runs from the conserved cysteine through the conserved F or W. D genes are given only for firm matches. The listing skips clone size in some rows; elsewhere it reads once, few, many or a size class.

D gene | J gene | clone size | V gene | CDR3 DNA | CDR3 protein
- | TRBJ2-2 | - | TRBV18 | TGTGCCAGCTCACCATCGACAGGAACCGGGGAGCTGTTTTTT | CASSPSTGTGELFF
- | TRBJ2-5 | once | TRBV7-9 | TGTGCCAGCAGCTCATCAGGGGAGACCCAGTACTTC | CASSSSGETQYF
TRBD2 | TRBJ2-2 | - | TRBV9 | TGTGCCAGCAGCGTAGGACTAGCGGGGGACCTAAACACCGGGGAGCTGTTTTTT | CASSVGLAGDLNTGELFF
TRBD2 | TRBJ2-5 | - | TRBV30 | TGTGCCTGGTCAAGCGGGGGGGCAGAGACCCAGTACTTC | CAWSSGGAETQYF
TRBD1 | TRBJ2-7 | - | TRBV19 | TGTGCCAGTAGTCACCGGGACAGGCTCGGGAAGGACGAGCAGTACTTC | CASSHRDRLGKDEQYF
- | TRBJ2-5 | once | TRBV11-2 | TGTGCCAGCAGCCCCATTCCCGGGAGTCAAGAGACCCAGTACTTC | CASSPIPGSQETQYF
TRBD1 | TRBJ2-5 | - | TRBV28 | TGTGCCAGCAGTTTGGGAACAGGGGGCGCTCGGCCCCAGTACTTC | CASSLGTGGARPQYF
- | TRBJ2-3 | - | TRBV18 | TGTGCCAGCTCACCCAGCGATACGCAGTATTTT | CASSPSDTQYF
- | TRBJ2-7 | - | TRBV11-2 | TGTGCCAGCAGCTTAGTAAGTAGCCAATACGAGCAGTACTTC | CASSLVSSQYEQYF
- | TRBJ2-5 | - | TRBV7-2 | TGTGCCAGCAGCCCGCCCTCTGGGAAGACCCAGTACTTC | CASSPPSGKTQYF
- | TRBJ1-2 | - | TRBV9 | TGTGCCAGCAGCGTGGGGTCCACAGGGATCTATGGCTACACCTTC | CASSVGSTGIYGYTF
TRBD1 | TRBJ1-1 | - | TRBV14 | TGTGCCAGCAGCCTAATCGGACAGGGACGGAACACTGAAGCTTTCTTT | CASSLIGQGRNTEAFF
- | TRBJ2-3 | - | TRBV2 | TGTGCCAGCAGTATTTCCACCCCGCTGTATTTT | CASSISTPLYF
- | TRBJ1-3 | few | TRBV7-2 | TGTGCCAGCAGCCCATACGGGGGGGGGTTCTCTGGAAACACCATATATTTT | CASSPYGGGFSGNTIYF
TRBD2 | TRBJ2-7 | - | TRBV7-9 | TGTGCCAGCAGTCGCGGGGGGCAGGGGCCCTACGAGCAGTACTTC | CASSRGGQGPYEQYF
- | TRBJ1-3 | - | TRBV5-6 | TGTGCCAGCAGCCTCCCCGACAGTAGCTCTGGAAACACCATATATTTT | CASSLPDSSSGNTIYF